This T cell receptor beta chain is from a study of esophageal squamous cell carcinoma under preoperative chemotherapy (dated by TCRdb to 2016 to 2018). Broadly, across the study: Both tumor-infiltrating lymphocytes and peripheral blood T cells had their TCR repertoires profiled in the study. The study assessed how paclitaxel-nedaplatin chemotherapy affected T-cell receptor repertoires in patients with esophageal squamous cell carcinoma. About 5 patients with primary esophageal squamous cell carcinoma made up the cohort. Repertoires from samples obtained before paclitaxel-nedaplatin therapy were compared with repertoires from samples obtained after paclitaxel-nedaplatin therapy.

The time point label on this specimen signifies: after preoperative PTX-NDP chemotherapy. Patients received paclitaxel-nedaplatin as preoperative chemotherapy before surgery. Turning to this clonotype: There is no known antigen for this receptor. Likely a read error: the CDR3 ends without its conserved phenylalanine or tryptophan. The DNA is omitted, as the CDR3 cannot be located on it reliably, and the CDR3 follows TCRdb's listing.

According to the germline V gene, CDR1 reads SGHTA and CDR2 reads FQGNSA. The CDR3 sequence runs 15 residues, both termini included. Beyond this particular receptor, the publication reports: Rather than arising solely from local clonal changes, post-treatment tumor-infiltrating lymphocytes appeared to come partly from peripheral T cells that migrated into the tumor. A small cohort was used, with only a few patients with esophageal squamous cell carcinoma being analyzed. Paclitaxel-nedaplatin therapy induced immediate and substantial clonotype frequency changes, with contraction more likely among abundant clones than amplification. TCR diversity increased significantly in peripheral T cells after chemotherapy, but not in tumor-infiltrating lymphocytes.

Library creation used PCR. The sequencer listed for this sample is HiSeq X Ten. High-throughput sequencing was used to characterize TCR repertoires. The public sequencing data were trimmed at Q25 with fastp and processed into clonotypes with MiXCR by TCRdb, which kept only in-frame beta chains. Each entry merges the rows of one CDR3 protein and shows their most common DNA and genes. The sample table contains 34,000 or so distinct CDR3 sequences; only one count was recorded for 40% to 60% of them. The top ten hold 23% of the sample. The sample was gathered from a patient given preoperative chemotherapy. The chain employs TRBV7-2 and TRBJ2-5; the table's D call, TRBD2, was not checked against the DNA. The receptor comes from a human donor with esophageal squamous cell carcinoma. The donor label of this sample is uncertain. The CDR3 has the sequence CASSISGLAVKSWHL.